This T cell receptor (beta chain) was captured by sequencing in a study of T cell responses to AZD1222 COVID-19 vaccine. The CDR3 covers 14 residues. Trimming took 10 bases from V and 7 from J; bases not matched to a gene: 14. The V gene's germline CDR1 is ENHRY and CDR2 SYGVKD. A note on this clone: Its antigen is still unknown.

Study-level findings and limits: Spike-specific TCR breadth rose after two AZD1222 doses, and depth rose as well. Females outnumbered males among donors, who were mostly white British; clonal diversity was possibly underestimated.

Generated by immunoSEQ multiplex PCR, the TCRdb table keeps only in-frame clones and is missing some. The table records about 190,000 clones, approximately 91% of them present only once. The chain combines TRBV10-3 with TRBJ2-5, with 8 bases lining up with TRBD2. This material consisted of peripheral blood, taken on day 0 of AZD1222 vaccination. This clonotype was obtained from an adult in good health. The chain's CDR3 is CATGSGGQSGTQYF. The CDR3 region has the DNA TGTGCCACCGGGAGCGGGGGCCAGAGTGGGACCCAGTACTTC.